This T cell receptor beta chain was recorded in a study of PD-L1 blockade in urothelial cancer. Per germline, CDR1 SGHTA and CDR2 FQGTGA. V lost 1 base and J lost 3, with 7 bases in between. This CDR3 spans 14 amino acids. The sample's time point: peripheral blood 6 weeks after treatment start. The repertoire was sequenced with immunoSEQ multiplex PCR; TCRdb's copy has only in-frame clones and lacks some. The sample has 25,000 to 35,000 clones; around four fifths are singletons. The material was PBMCs, obtained around atezolizumab (anti-PD-L1) treatment. The TCR was taken from a man aged 65-85 years with urothelial cancer. This rearrangement joins TRBV7-3 to TRBJ2-1; D is possibly TRBD2 (5 bases). This chain's CDR3 is CASSLSRDYNEQFF. The CDR3 DNA follows: TGTGCCAGCAGCTTAAGCCGGGACTACAATGAGCAGTTCTTC.